The 9 T cell receptor beta chains below come from one sample, sequenced in a study of Graves' ophthalmopathy and Graves' hyperthyroidism. The sequenced template was RNA, covering the TCR beta CDR3 region. The workflow started with a first-round RT-PCR run with HTBI primers and then moved on to a second-round multiplex PCR. Each CDR3 protein gets one entry after TCRdb re-called the multiplex PCR reads with MiXCR. The data contain 23,000 or so distinct CDR3 sequences, about 44% of them seen just once; the ten biggest clones take up around 6.2%. The sample comprised peripheral blood. Receptors originate from an adult woman with stable Graves' hyperthyroidism.

This clonotype was found many times. The chain's CDR3 is CASSDTSGGTDTQYF. CDR3 sequence (DNA): TGTGCCAGCTCAGACACTAGCGGGGGCACAGATACGCAGTATTTT. The chain employs TRBV18 and TRBJ2-3, with 10 nucleotides matching TRBD2. Germline CDR1 KGHSH, CDR2 LQKENI. The CDR3 runs to 15 residues. V was pared by 5 bases and J by 1 base, with 3 bases of the junction left unmatched.

The chain combines TRBV20-1 with TRBJ2-5; the D gene is possibly TRBD2 (5 bases). Germline V CDR1 and CDR2: DFQATT, SNEGSKA (reference sequence). Trimming stripped 5 bases from V and 4 bases from J, with 23 bases between. The CDR3 is 16 amino acids. For the CDR3, the DNA is TGCAGTGCTCTCCCCCCGGGTCTAGCTCGACCAGAGACCCAGTACTTC. Translated: CSALPPGLARPETQYF.

The chain combines TRBV15 with TRBJ2-7; the D gene is possibly TRBD2 (7 bases). CDR1 and CDR2 from the germline V gene are LNHNV and YYDKDF (reference sequence). The CDR3 totals 15 residues. V lost 11 bases, J lost 3 bases, and 23 bases lay in between. The CDR3 region is CAPGGGSKSDYEQYF. CDR3 in DNA: TGTGCCCCGGGGGGCGGGAGTAAAAGTGACTACGAGCAGTACTTC.

A remark on this clonotype: This may come from a read error, since a much larger clone is one base off. The conserved phenylalanine or tryptophan normally closing the CDR3 is absent here, so this likely arose from a read error. This chain connects TRBV5-1 to TRBJ1-6, with a weak D call TRBD1 (5 bases). The V and J ends lost 0 bases and 10 bases respectively, with 11 bases between them. The CDR3 contains 14 residues. CDR1 is SGHRS and CDR2 is YFSETQ in the germline V gene. As DNA, the CDR3 is TGCGCCAGCAGCTTGGACAGGAGCCGCTCACCCCTCCACTTG. It translates to CASSLDRSRSPLHL.

By share, this clonotype counts as medium-sized. The chain couples TRBV19 to TRBJ2-7; possible D gene TRBD1, 5 bases. V lost 8 bases and J lost 0, with 20 bases in between. This CDR3 has 16 residues. Germline CDR1 and CDR2: LNHDA and SQIVND (reference sequence). Here the CDR3 reads CASSPPFGRASYEQYF. The CDR3 nucleotides are TGTGCCAGTTCGCCCCCGTTCGGCAGGGCCTCCTACGAGCAGTACTTC.

This chain joins TRBV20-1 and TRBJ1-5; D perhaps matches TRBD1 (5 bases). Germline V gives CDR1 DFQATT, CDR2 SNEGSKA (reference sequence). There are 14 residues in the CDR3. Between the trimmed V and J ends, which lost 5 bases and 7 bases, there was a span of 18 bases. The CDR3 here is CSAGGTEGRQPQHF. DNA of the CDR3: TGCAGTGCTGGAGGTACAGAGGGGAGACAGCCCCAGCATTTT.

The chain employs TRBV7-2 and TRBJ2-6; a weak D match, TRBD2 (6 bases). This CDR3 is built from 18 residues. The V gene lost 4 bases and the J gene lost 4 bases, with 20 bases spanning the gap. The germline V gene encodes CDR1 SGHTA and CDR2 FQGNSA. CDR3 coding DNA: TGTGCCAGCAGCTCGCCCAGCCGGGGGTCGGGCGGGGCCAACGTCCTGACTTTC. It yields the protein CASSSPSRGSGGANVLTF.

In its sample, this clonotype was seen many times. The CDR3 nucleotides are TGTGCCAGCAGTTACAACAATCGGAGGAAGGGGGGAGGAACTGAAGCTTTCTTT. Its protein is CASSYNNRRKGGGTEAFF. The genes are TRBV6-5 and TRBJ1-1, with D possibly matching TRBD1 (6 bases). Trimming took off 2 bases at V and 5 bases at J, with 24 bases between the two ends. The CDR3 is made up of 18 amino acids. Germline CDR1 reads MNHEY; CDR2 reads SVGAGI.

Many counts were recorded for this clonotype. The gene calls are TRBV20-1 and TRBJ2-1; 12 bases agree with TRBD2. V lost 4 bases to trimming and J lost 3 bases; unmatched junction nucleotides: 10. Germline V gives CDR1 DFQATT, CDR2 SNEGSKA (reference sequence). This CDR3 region has 17 residues. The CDR3 coding sequence is TGCAGTGCTACTAAGACTAGCGGGAGTGGGGTCTACAATGAGCAGTTCTTC. Translated: CSATKTSGSGVYNEQFF.